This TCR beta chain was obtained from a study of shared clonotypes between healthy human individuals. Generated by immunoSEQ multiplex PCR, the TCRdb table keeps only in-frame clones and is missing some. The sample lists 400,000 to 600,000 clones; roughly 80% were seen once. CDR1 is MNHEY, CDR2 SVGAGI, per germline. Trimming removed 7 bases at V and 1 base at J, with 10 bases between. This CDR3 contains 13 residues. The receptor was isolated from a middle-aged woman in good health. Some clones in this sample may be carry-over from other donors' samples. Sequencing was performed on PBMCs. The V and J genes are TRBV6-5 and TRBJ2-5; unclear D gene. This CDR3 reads CASNSPPQETQYF. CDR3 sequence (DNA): TGTGCCAGCAATTCGCCCCCCCAAGAGACCCAGTACTTC.